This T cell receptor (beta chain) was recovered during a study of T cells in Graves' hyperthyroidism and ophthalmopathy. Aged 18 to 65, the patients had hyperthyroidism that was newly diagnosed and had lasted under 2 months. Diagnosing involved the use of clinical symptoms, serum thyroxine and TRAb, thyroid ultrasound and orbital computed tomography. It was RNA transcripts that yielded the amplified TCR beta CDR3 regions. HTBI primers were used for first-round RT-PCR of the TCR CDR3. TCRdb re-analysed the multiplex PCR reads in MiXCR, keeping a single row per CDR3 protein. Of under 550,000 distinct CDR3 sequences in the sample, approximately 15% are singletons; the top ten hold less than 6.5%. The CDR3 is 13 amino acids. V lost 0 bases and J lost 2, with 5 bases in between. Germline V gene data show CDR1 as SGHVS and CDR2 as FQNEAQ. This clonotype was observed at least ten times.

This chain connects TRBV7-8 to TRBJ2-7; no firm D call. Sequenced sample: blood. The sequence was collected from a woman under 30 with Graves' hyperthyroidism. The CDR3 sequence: CASSLAQPYEQYF. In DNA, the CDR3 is TGTGCCAGCAGCTTAGCACAGCCCTACGAGCAGTACTTC.